A single sample gave rise to the 14 T cell receptor beta chains below, sequenced in a study of cytomegalovirus exposure and HLA in healthy donors. Primers: 60 Vbeta forward and 13 Jbeta reverse. The method was immunoSEQ multiplex PCR; TCRdb's version includes in-frame clones alone and lacks a portion of them. This table has 99,000 or so clones, approximately 79% appearing once. What was sequenced was PBMCs. Receptor source: a man aged 60 to 75 in good health and CMV-seropositive.

The chain employs TRBV5-1 and TRBJ2-2; perhaps TRBD1 as D (5 bases). There are 15 residues in the CDR3. Deletions cut 1 base from V and 2 bases from J, with 9 bases between. Germline lookup yields CDR1 SGHRS and CDR2 YFSETQ. The CDR3 DNA reads as TGCGCCAGCAGCTTGAACCAGGGTAACACCGGGGAGCTGTTTTTT. It encodes CASSLNQGNTGELFF.

The chain combines TRBV5-1 with TRBJ2-3; the D gene is possibly TRBD1 (6 bases). There are 13 residues in the CDR3. Germline V lookup: CDR1 SGHRS, CDR2 YFSETQ. V shed 2 bases and J shed 3 bases, with 7 bases lying between them. The CDR3 DNA sequence: TGCGCCAGCAGCTTCAGGGGTACAGATACGCAGTATTTT. Amino acids: CASSFRGTDTQYF. The full variable domain, in which reference TRBV5-1 and TRBJ2-3 provide the parts outside the CDR3, is KAGVTQTPRYLIKTRGQQVTLSCSPISGHRSVSWYQQTPGQGLQFLFEYFSETQRNKGNFPGRFSGRQFSNSRSEMNVSTLELGDSALYLCASSFRGTDTQYFGPGTRLTVL.

This clone was seen a few times. The chain employs TRBV6-5 and TRBJ1-5, with D possibly TRBD1 on 6 matching bases. Germline CDR1 reads MNHEY; CDR2 reads SVGAGI. V shed 6 bases and J shed 6 bases, with 9 bases lying between them. The CDR3 contains 12 residues. The CDR3 reads CASRQGSQPQHF. The DNA of the CDR3 is TGTGCCAGCAGGCAGGGGAGTCAGCCCCAGCATTTT.

The chain couples TRBV6-5 to TRBJ2-7; 11 bases are a match to TRBD1. V lost 6 bases and J lost 2; bases outside the gene matches: 3. The CDR3 has 14 amino acids. Germline V lookup: CDR1 MNHEY, CDR2 SVGAGI. The CDR3: CASRAGQGAYEQYF. DNA of the CDR3: TGTGCCAGCAGGGCGGGACAGGGGGCCTACGAGCAGTACTTC.

The CDR3 nucleotides read TGTGCCAGCAGGCCTAATCGGGAACCCAATTCACCCCTCCACTTT. This encodes CASRPNREPNSPLHF. V usage is TRBV27 and J usage is TRBJ1-6; no clear D. Germline CDR1 and CDR2: MNHEY and SMNVEV (reference sequence). With 6 bases removed from V and 7 bases from J, the gap between germline ends came to 16 bases. The CDR3 spans 15 residues.

V gene TRBV7-6 combines with J gene TRBJ2-3; 13 nucleotides line up with TRBD2. This CDR3 comprises 17 residues. Germline-derived CDR1 and CDR2 are SGHVS and FNYEAQ. V trimming: 4 bases; J trimming: 1 base; junction bases outside the gene matches: 5. As DNA, the CDR3 is TGTGCCAGCAGCTCGAGAGGGACTAGCGGGGGCACAGATACGCAGTATTTT. This translates into CASSSRGTSGGTDTQYF. Supplemented by reference TRBV7-6 and TRBJ2-3, the full variable domain reads GAGVSQSPRYKVTKRGQDVALRCDPISGHVSLYWYRQALGQGPEFLTYFNYEAQQDKSGLPNDRFSAERPEGSISTLTIQRTEQRDSAMYRCASSSRGTSGGTDTQYFGPGTRLTVL.

The table lists this clone with a count of one. The chain recombines TRBV7-3 with TRBJ2-1; TRBD2 is a possible D gene (5 bases). CDR1 SGHTA and CDR2 FQGTGA come from the germline V gene. Trimming took 2 bases from V and 3 from J, leaving 11 bases between them. This CDR3 contains 15 residues. CDR3 in amino acids: CASSLLGGGYNEQFF. In nucleotides, the CDR3 is TGTGCCAGCAGCTTACTTGGAGGTGGCTACAATGAGCAGTTCTTC.

This clone has only a few counts. V is TRBV21-1 and J is TRBJ1-6; the table calls TRBD1, which could not be checked here. TRBV21-1 corresponds to a pseudogene. This CDR3 contains 14 residues. CDR3 coding DNA: TGTGCCAGCAGCAAAGGACAAAAAAATTCACCCCTCCACTTT. It translates to CASSKGQKNSPLHF.

V usage is TRBV6-1 and J usage is TRBJ2-1; 10 nucleotides agree with TRBD2. The ends lost 4 bases at V and 5 bases at J; junction bases unmatched: 8. The CDR3 runs to 16 residues. CDR1 and CDR2 (germline): MNHNS, SASEGT. The CDR3, as DNA: TGTGCCAGCAGTGGGCTAAGCGGGGGGGCTAACAATGAGCAGTTCTTC. This codes for CASSGLSGGANNEQFF.

The J gene is TRBJ2-7, the V gene TRBV2; 7 bases line up with TRBD1. The CDR3 contains 15 residues. V gave up 2 bases and J gave up 4 bases; unmatched junction bases: 8. CDR1 and CDR2 from the germline V gene are SNHLY and FYNNEI. The CDR3 reads CASSESTGEVYEQYF. As DNA, the CDR3 is TGTGCCAGCAGTGAAAGTACAGGGGAAGTATACGAGCAGTACTTC.

J is TRBJ1-6 and V is TRBV30; perhaps TRBD1 as D (6 bases). The length of the CDR3 is 17 residues. Germline V gives CDR1 GTSNPN, CDR2 SVGIG (reference sequence). Trimming stripped 8 bases from V and 0 bases from J, with 20 bases between. CDR3 residues: CARGTWGGSSYNSPLHF. The CDR3 coding sequence is TGTGCCAGGGGGACCTGGGGAGGGAGCTCCTATAATTCACCCCTCCACTTT.

This clone was observed a few times. Here the CDR3 reads CASSHPRPKAFF. The CDR3 DNA follows: TGTGCCAGCAGCCATCCGAGGCCGAAAGCTTTCTTT. The V call is TRBV16, the J call TRBJ1-1; D unresolved. The CDR3 runs to 12 residues. CDR1 KGHSY and CDR2 FQNENV come from the germline V gene. The V and J ends lost 3 bases and 9 bases respectively, with 11 bases between them.

The gene calls are TRBV7-2 and TRBJ2-7, with TRBD2 identical over 10 bases. Germline V gene data show CDR1 as SGHTA and CDR2 as FQGNSA. This CDR3 spans 17 amino acids. Trimming took 1 base from V and 2 from J; bases not matched to a gene: 8. The CDR3 here is CASSLVRSGGTPYEQYF. CDR3 DNA sequence: TGTGCCAGCAGCTTAGTCCGTAGCGGGGGGACCCCCTACGAGCAGTACTTC.

This clone has a single count. The chain couples TRBV7-3 to TRBJ2-3; 12 positions match TRBD2. Losses at the gene ends were 1 base for V and 0 bases for J; bases not matched to a gene: 5. Germline values: CDR1 SGHTA, CDR2 FQGTGA. The CDR3 is 18 amino acids. The CDR3 DNA follows: TGTGCCAGCAGCTTAAAGACTAGCGGGGGCCCTAGCACAGATACGCAGTATTTT. Translation: CASSLKTSGGPSTDTQYF.